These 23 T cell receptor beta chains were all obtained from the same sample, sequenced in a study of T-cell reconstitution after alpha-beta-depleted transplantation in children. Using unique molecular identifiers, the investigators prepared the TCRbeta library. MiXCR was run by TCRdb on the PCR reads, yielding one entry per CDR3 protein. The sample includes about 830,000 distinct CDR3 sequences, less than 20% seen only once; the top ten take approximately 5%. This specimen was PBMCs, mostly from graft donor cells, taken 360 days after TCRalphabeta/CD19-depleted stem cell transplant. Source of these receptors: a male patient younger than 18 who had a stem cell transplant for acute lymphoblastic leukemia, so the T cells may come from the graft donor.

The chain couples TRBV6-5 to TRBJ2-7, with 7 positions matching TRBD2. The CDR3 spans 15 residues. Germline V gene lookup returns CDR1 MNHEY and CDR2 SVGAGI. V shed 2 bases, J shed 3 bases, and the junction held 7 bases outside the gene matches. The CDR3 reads CASSYGGGQLYEQYF. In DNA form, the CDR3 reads TGTGCCAGCAGTTACGGCGGGGGTCAACTCTACGAGCAGTACTTC.

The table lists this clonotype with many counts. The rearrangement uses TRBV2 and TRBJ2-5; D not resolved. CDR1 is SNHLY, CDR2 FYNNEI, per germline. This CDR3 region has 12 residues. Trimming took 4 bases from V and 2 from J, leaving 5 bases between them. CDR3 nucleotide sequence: TGTGCCAGCAGTGTTCAGCAAGAGACCCAGTACTTC. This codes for CASSVQQETQYF.

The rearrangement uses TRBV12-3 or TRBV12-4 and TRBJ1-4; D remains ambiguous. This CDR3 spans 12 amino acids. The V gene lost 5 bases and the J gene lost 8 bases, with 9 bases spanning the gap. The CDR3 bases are TGTGCCAGCAGTCCTAGGTGGGAAAAACTGTTTTTT. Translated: CASSPRWEKLFF.

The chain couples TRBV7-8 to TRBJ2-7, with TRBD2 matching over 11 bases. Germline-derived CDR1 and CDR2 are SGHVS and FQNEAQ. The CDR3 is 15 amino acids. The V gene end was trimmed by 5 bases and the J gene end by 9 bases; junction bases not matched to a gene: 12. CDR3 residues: CASSQFSGRGLGQYF. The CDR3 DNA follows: TGTGCCAGCAGCCAATTTAGCGGGAGGGGCTTGGGGCAGTACTTC.

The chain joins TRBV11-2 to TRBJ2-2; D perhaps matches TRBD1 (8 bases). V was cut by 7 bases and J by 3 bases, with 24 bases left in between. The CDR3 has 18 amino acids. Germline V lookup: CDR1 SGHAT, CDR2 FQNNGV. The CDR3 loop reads CASTIGGAGGLDTGELFF. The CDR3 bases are TGTGCCAGCACCATAGGGGGGGCAGGGGGCCTCGACACCGGGGAGCTGTTTTTT.

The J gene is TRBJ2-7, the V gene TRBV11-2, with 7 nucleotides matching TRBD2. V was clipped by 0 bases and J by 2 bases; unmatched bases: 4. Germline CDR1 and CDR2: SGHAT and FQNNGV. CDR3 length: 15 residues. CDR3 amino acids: CASSLDPSGTYEQYF. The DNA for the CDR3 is TGTGCCAGCAGCTTAGATCCTAGCGGCACCTACGAGCAGTACTTC. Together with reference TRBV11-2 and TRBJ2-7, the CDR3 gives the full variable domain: EAGVAQSPRYKIIEKRQSVAFWCNPISGHATLYWYQQILGQGPKLLIQFQNNGVVDDSQLPKDRFSAERLKGVDSTLKIQPAKLEDSAVYLCASSLDPSGTYEQYFGPGTRLTVT.

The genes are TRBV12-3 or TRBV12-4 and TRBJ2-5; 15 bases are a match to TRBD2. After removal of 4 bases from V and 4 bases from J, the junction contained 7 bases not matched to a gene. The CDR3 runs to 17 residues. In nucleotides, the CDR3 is TGTGCCAGCAGTTCCGGACTAGCGGGAGGGGGCCCAGAGACCCAGTACTTC. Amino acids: CASSSGLAGGGPETQYF.

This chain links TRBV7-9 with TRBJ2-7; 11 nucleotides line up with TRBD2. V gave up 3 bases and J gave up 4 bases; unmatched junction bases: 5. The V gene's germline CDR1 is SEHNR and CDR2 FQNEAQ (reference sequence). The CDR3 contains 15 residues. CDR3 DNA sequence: TGTGCCAGCAGCTTTATGGGACTAGCGGCTTACGAGCAGTACTTC. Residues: CASSFMGLAAYEQYF.

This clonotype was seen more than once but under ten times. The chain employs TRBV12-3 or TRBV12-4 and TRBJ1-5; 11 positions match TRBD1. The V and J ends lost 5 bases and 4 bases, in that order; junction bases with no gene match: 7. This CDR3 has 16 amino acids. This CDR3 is CASSLRDRGRNQPQHF. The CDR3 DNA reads TGTGCCAGCAGTCTACGGGACAGGGGGAGGAATCAGCCCCAGCATTTT.

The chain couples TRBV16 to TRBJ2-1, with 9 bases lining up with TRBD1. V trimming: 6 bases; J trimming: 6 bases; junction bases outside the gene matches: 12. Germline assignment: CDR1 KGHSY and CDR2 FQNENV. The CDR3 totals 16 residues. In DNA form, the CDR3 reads TGTGCCAGCAGTCTATTTTTTGGGACAGGGCCCAATGAGCAGTTCTTC. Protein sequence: CASSLFFGTGPNEQFF.

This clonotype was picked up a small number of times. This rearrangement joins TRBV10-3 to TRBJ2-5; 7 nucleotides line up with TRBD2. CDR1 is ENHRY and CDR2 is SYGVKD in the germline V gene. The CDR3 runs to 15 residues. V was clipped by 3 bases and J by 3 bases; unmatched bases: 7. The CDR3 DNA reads TGTGCCATCAGTGACCCGGGAGGCCGGGAAGAGACCCAGTACTTC. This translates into CAISDPGGREETQYF.

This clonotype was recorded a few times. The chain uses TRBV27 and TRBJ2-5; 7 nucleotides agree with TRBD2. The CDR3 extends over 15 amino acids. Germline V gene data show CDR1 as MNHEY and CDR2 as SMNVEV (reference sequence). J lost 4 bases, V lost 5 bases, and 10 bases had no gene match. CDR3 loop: CASSLSAGSGETQYF. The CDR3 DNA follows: TGTGCCAGCAGTCTTTCAGCGGGAAGTGGAGAGACCCAGTACTTC.

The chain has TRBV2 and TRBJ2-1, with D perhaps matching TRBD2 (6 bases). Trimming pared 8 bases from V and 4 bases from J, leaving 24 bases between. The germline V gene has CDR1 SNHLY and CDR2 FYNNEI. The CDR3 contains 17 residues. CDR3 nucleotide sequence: TGTGCCAGCGTCAGGGAGGCCTCGCGATGGCCTTACAATGAGCAGTTCTTC. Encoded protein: CASVREASRWPYNEQFF.

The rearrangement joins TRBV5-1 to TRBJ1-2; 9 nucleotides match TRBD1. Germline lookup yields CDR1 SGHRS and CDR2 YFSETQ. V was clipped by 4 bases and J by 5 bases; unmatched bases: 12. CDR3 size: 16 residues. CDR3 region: CASSGFTGGIEYGYTF. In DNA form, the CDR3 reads TGCGCCAGCAGCGGGTTTACAGGGGGCATTGAGTATGGCTACACCTTC.

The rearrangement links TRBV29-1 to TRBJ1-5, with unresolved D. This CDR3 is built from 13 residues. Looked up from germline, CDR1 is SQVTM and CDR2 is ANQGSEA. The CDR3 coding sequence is TGCAGTTACCACATGGGGAGCAATCAGCCCCAGCATTTT. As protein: CSYHMGSNQPQHF.

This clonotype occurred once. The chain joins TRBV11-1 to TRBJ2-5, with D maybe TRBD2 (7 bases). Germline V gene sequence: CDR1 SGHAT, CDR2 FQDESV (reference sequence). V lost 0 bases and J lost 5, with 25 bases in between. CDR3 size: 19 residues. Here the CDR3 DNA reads TGTGCCAGCAGCTTAGCAGCGGTCGGGAGGAGTCCCCAGGGGGAGACCCAGTACTTC. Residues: CASSLAAVGRSPQGETQYF.

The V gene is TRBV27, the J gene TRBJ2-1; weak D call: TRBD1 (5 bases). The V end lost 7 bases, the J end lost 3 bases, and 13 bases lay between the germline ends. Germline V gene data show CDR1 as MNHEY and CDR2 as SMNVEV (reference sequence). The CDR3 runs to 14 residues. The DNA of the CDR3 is TGTGCCAGCACTAAGGGGAAGGACTACAATGAGCAGTTCTTC. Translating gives CASTKGKDYNEQFF.

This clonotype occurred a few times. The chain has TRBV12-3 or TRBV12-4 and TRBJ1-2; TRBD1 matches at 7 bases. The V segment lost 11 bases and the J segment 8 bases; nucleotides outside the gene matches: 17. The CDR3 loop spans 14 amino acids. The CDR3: CAQRQTGTKGGYTF. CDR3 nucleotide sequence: TGTGCCCAACGACAGACAGGGACCAAAGGGGGCTACACCTTC.

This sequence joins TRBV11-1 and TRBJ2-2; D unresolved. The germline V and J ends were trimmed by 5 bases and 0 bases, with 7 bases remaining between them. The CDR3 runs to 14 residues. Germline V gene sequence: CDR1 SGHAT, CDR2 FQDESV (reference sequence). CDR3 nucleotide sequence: TGTGCCAGCAGCCCCCGGACGAACACCGGGGAGCTGTTTTTT. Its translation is CASSPRTNTGELFF. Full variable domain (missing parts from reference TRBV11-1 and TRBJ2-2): EAEVAQSPRYKITEKSQAVAFWCDPISGHATLYWYRQILGQGPELLVQFQDESVVDDSQLPKDRFSAERLKGVDSTLKIQPAELGDSAMYLCASSPRTNTGELFFGEGSRLTVL.

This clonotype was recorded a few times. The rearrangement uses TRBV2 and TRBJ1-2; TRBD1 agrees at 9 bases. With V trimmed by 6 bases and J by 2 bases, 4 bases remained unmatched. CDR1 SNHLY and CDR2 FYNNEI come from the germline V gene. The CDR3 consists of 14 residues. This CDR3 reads CASSGQGLNYGYTF. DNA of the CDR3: TGTGCCAGCAGCGGACAGGGGTTAAACTATGGCTACACCTTC.

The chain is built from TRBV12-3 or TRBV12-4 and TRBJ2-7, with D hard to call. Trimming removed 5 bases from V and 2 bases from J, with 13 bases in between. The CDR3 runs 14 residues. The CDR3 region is CASSGGYSTYEQYF. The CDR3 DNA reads TGTGCCAGCAGTGGCGGATACTCGACCTACGAGCAGTACTTC.

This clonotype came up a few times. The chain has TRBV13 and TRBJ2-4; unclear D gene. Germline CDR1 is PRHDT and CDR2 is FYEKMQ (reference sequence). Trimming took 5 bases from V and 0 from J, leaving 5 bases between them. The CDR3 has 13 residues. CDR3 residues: CASSTVAKNIQYF. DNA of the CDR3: TGTGCCAGCAGCACCGTAGCCAAAAACATTCAGTACTTC.

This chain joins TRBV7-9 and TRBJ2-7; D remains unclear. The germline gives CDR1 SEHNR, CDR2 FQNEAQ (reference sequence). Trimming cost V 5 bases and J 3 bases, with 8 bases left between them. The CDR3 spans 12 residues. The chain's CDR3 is CASSRLDYEQYF. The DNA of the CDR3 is TGTGCCAGCAGCCGTCTAGACTACGAGCAGTACTTC.